This T cell receptor beta chain comes out of a study of identical twins. Study findings and constraints: Diverse VJ usage suggested most zero-insertion clonotypes were not invariant T cells. Carriage of fewer insertions was seen in abundant cord blood beta clonotypes, whereas memory repertoires showed none. The study drew conclusions from cross-sectional statistical analysis, not from following the same donors.

TCRdb re-called the 5' RACE reads with MiXCR, one entry per CDR3 protein. Of approximately 680,000 distinct CDR3 sequences in the sample, roughly 6.6% were seen once. The CDR3 runs to 14 residues. V lost 7 bases, J lost 4 bases, and 13 bases lay in between. Germline CDR1 reads KGHDR; CDR2 reads SFDVKD. On this clonotype: Its specificity is not known. With a much larger clone just one base away, this may be a read error.

This sample was also put to use in a study of yellow fever vaccine responses in identical twins.

Sequenced sample: PBMCs. The chain recombines TRBV24-1 with TRBJ2-1; no clear D. This clonotype was obtained from a woman aged 18-29 years in good health. DNA for the CDR3: TGTGCCACCAGAGACCCTGACTCTTACAATGAGCAGTTCTTC. Translating it yields CATRDPDSYNEQFF.